This is a list of T cell receptor beta chains from one sample in a study of molecular identifiers for immune sequencing clone quantification. TCRdb re-analysed the PCR reads in MiXCR, keeping a single row per CDR3 protein. This sample has roughly 630,000 distinct CDR3 sequences, with roughly 27% found just once. Sample: naive CD8+ T cells from blood, with Jurkat cell RNA spiked in. These receptors were collected from a human donor in good health. Some libraries in this study had Jurkat cell RNA spiked in. Each CDR3 is given with its conserved first and last residue. A D gene is named only where the DNA matches it firmly. Rows give clone size only sometimes, using once, few, many, or a class for an expanded clone.

TRBV7-9	TRBJ1-1	TRBD1	few	TGTGCCAGCAGCCCAGGGGGAAAAGGTTCGAACACTGAAGCTTTCTTT	CASSPGGKGSNTEAFF
TRBV24-1	TRBJ2-1	TRBD2	many	TGTGCCACCAGTGAAGACGCTAGCGGGTACAATGAGCAGTTCTTC	CATSEDASGYNEQFF
TRBV4-2	TRBJ2-7	.	.	TGTGCCAGCAGCCAAGATCTTGGGCTAGGGGGTCCACTCTACGAGCAGTACTTC	CASSQDLGLGGPLYEQYF
TRBV7-6	TRBJ1-2	.	few	TGTGCCAGCAGCTTTGGGGCTAACTATGGCTACACCTTC	CASSFGANYGYTF
TRBV9	TRBJ1-5	.	many	TGTGCCAGCAGCTACGGAGGGGGGATGAGTCAGCCCCAGCATTTT	CASSYGGGMSQPQHF
TRBV27	TRBJ2-3	.	.	TGTGCCAGCAGTCTTTCCTCTCAAGATGCGCAGTATTTT	CASSLSSQDAQYF
TRBV3-1	TRBJ2-7	.	few	TGTGCCAGCAGCCACATGACCCACGAGCAGTACTTC	CASSHMTHEQYF
TRBV28	TRBJ2-1	.	many	TGTGCCAGCACCCAAACGCCCGGGGCCTACAATGAGCAGTTCTTC	CASTQTPGAYNEQFF
TRBV30	TRBJ1-1	.	.	TGTGCCTGGAGTGTCGACACCAACACTGAAGCTTTCTTT	CAWSVDTNTEAFF
TRBV28	TRBJ2-1	.	many	TGTGCCAGCAGTAGAATTCCAGGGATGGACAATGAGCAGTTCTTC	CASSRIPGMDNEQFF
TRBV9	TRBJ2-3	TRBD2	.	TGTGCCAGCAGCCTCACCGATAGCGGGGGGGAAGATACGCAGTATTTT	CASSLTDSGGEDTQYF
TRBV20-1	TRBJ2-5	.	.	TGCAGTGCTACGTGGGGCATAGAGGCCCAGTACTTC	CSATWGIEAQYF
TRBV3-1	TRBJ2-1	TRBD2	.	TGTGCCAGCAGCCAAGGGACTAGCGGAGAGCAGTTCTTC	CASSQGTSGEQFF
TRBV19	TRBJ1-5	.	.	TGTGCCAGTAGTATAGTTAGTTACACGTTGGAGCCCCAGCATTTT	CASSIVSYTLEPQHF
TRBV2	TRBJ2-7	.	.	TGTGCCAGCAAATCGGGGGAGCAGTACTTC	CASKSGEQYF
TRBV2	TRBJ2-2	TRBD2	.	TGTGCCAGCAGTGAAGGCCCCGCGGGACTAGCGGGCAACACCGGGGAGCTGTTTTTT	CASSEGPAGLAGNTGELFF
TRBV30	TRBJ2-7	.	many	TGTGCCTGGAGTGTAAGGGGCTACGAGCAGTACTTC	CAWSVRGYEQYF
TRBV29-1	TRBJ2-2	.	many	TGCAGCGTTGAAGATCCAGGGAGAAGAAACACCGGGGAGCTGTTTTTT	CSVEDPGRRNTGELFF
TRBV4-3	TRBJ1-5	.	many	TGCGCCAGCAGCCAAGACCGGCAGAGCAATCAGCCCCAGCATTTT	CASSQDRQSNQPQHF
TRBV4-2	TRBJ2-1	.	many	TGTGCCAGCAGCCAAGATGAGTGGGGAACAGGTAATGAGCAGTTCTTC	CASSQDEWGTGNEQFF
TRBV4-1	TRBJ2-3	.	.	TGCGCCAGCAGCCAAGTGGTGGGTAGCGCAGATACGCAGTATTTT	CASSQVVGSADTQYF
TRBV6-6	TRBJ2-1	TRBD1	.	TGTGCCAGCACCGAACCCGACAGGGGGCTATACAATGAGCAGTTCTTC	CASTEPDRGLYNEQFF
TRBV3-1	TRBJ2-7	TRBD1	few	TGTGCCAGCAGCCAAGAAGGACAGGGAAGCTCCTACGAGCAGTACTTC	CASSQEGQGSSYEQYF
TRBV7-6	TRBJ2-5	.	.	TGTGCCAGCGGCTCTATTCCGGAGACCCAGTACTTC	CASGSIPETQYF
TRBV9	TRBJ2-3	TRBD1	few	TGTGCCAGCAGCGTCTCACCGGGACAGGGGATGGATACGCAGTATTTT	CASSVSPGQGMDTQYF
TRBV7-9	TRBJ1-5	.	many	TGTGCCAGCAGCTTAGAGGGGGGCCTGCAAACAAATCAGCCCCAGCATTTT	CASSLEGGLQTNQPQHF
TRBV9	TRBJ2-2	TRBD1	.	TGTGCCTGCAGCGTAGACAGGGCCCAAACCGGGGAGCTGTCTTTT	CACSVDRAQTGELSF
TRBV6-2/TRBV6-3	TRBJ2-3	.	many	TGTGCCAGCAGCCGACTTGCAGATACGCAGTATTTT	CASSRLADTQYF
TRBV4-3	TRBJ1-1	.	many	TGCGCCAGCAGCCAAGGCGGTTTAATGAACACTGAAGCTTTCTTT	CASSQGGLMNTEAFF
TRBV7-6	TRBJ2-2	.	few	TGTGCCAGCAGCCCAGACGACCCGAACACCGGGGAGCTGTTTTTT	CASSPDDPNTGELFF
TRBV6-6	TRBJ1-2	.	few	TGTGCCAGCAGTTATCCAGAACAGGGTTCGATTGGCTACACCTTC	CASSYPEQGSIGYTF
TRBV7-2	TRBJ1-1	.	many	TGTGCCAGCAGCTTAGTCCGAGGATTCACTGAAGCTTTCTTT	CASSLVRGFTEAFF
TRBV20-1	TRBJ2-7	.	few	TGCAGTCCCTCACATGGGACTCCAAGCTACGAGCAGTACTTC	CSPSHGTPSYEQYF
TRBV14	TRBJ1-1	.	many	TGTGCCAGCAGCCCGTTTAGGACAGCAGAGACTGAAGCTTTCTTT	CASSPFRTAETEAFF
TRBV6-5	TRBJ2-3	TRBD2	few	TGTGCCAGCAGTTACATTGCGGGAGCCACAGATACGCAGTATTTT	CASSYIAGATDTQYF
TRBV4-3	TRBJ1-1	.	few	TGCGCCAGCAGCCAAGAATATTTCCAGCAGAACACTGAAGCTTTCTTT	CASSQEYFQQNTEAFF
TRBV7-9	TRBJ1-1	.	many	TGTGCCAGCAGCTTAGTAGGAGCGGTGAACACTGAAGCTTTCTTT	CASSLVGAVNTEAFF
TRBV6-1	TRBJ2-7	.	many	TGTGCCAGCAGTGAGACCAGGGACCGCCTGGGTATCTACGAGCAGTACTTC	CASSETRDRLGIYEQYF
TRBV11-2	TRBJ2-3	.	.	TGTGCCAGCGGCTTAGGGGCTGGGGCAGATACGCAGTATTTT	CASGLGAGADTQYF
TRBV7-9	TRBJ2-5	.	many	TGTGCCAGCAGCCGGCCGTACGGGGCCGATGAGACCCAGTACTTC	CASSRPYGADETQYF
TRBV27	TRBJ1-2	.	.	TGTGCCAGCAGTTTATTTCCGGAGCGCGGCTACACCTTC	CASSLFPERGYTF
TRBV7-9	TRBJ1-1	.	many	TGTGCCAGCAGCTTAGCAATTGGGTCACTCGGCCCTGAAGCTTTCTTT	CASSLAIGSLGPEAFF
TRBV25-1	TRBJ2-7	TRBD2	many	TGTGCCAGCAGCCAAGGACTAGTATACGAGCAGTACTTC	CASSQGLVYEQYF
TRBV13	TRBJ1-4	.	many	TGTGCCAGCAGTTGGGCCCTAGGGCCAACTAATGAAAAACTGTTTTTT	CASSWALGPTNEKLFF